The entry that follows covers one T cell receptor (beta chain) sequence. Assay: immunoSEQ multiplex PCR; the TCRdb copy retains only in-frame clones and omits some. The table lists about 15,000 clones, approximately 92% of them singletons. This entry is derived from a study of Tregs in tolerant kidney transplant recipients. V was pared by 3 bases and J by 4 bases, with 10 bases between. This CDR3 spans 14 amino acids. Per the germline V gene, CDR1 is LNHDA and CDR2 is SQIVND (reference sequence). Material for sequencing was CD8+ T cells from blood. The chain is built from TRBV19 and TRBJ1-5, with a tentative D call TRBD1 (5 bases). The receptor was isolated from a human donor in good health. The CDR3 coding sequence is TGTGCCAGTAGTATCTCTACAGGTAATCAGCCCCAGCATTTT. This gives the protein CASSISTGNQPQHF.